This TCR beta chain emerged from a study of shared clonotypes between healthy human individuals. Evenly divided among several immunoSEQ plates was the genomic DNA of each subset. Libraries were prepared by immunoSEQ multiplex PCR; TCRdb keeps only in-frame clonotypes and omits some of them. The top ten hold roughly 0.45% of the sample, which has roughly 1,500,000 clones, 98% seen once. Remarks on this clone: Its specificity is not known.

Points from the study as a whole: Represented diversity, genetic and exposure-history alike, was limited by few donors. Compared with clonotypes that all four donors shared, non-shared clonotypes had lower generation probabilities.

The ends were cut back, 5 bases at V and 5 bases at J, with 7 bases in the middle. The germline CDR1 and CDR2 sequences are PRHDT and FYEKMQ (reference sequence). The CDR3 spans 12 residues. The origin of this receptor is a young man in good health. The chain joins TRBV13 to TRBJ1-5; D gene uncertain. Material: naive CD4+ T cells sorted from blood. As to subset: CD45RA+ positively selected. The CDR3 nucleotides read TGTGCCAGCAGCCCCCGTGATCAGCCCCAGCATTTT. Translated, it gives CASSPRDQPQHF.